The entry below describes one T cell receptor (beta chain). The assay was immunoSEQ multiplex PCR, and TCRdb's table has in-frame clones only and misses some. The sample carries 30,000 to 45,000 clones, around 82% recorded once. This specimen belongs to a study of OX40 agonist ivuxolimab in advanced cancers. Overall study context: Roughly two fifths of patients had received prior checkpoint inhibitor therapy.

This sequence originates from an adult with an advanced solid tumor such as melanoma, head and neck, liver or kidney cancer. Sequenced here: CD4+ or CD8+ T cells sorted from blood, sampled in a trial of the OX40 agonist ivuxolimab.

As DNA, the CDR3 is TGTGCCAGCAGACCTACAAGGACGATCGCCTCTGGAAACACCATATATTTT. This gives the protein CASRPTRTIASGNTIYF. The chain joins TRBV28 to TRBJ1-3; D gene unclear. From germline, CDR1 is MDHEN and CDR2 SYDVKM. V was pared by 6 bases and J by 0 bases, with 18 bases between. The CDR3 sequence is 17 residues long.